This passage covers 26 T cell receptor beta chains from one sample sequenced in a study of blood T cell repertoires in COVID-19 (dated by TCRdb to between 2020 and 2021). The receptor library was made with the immunoSEQ multiplex PCR assay. TCRdb obtained this table from immuneACCESS and retained in-frame rearrangements with V and J assigned. These tables miss some clones; where compared with another copy, unresolved V genes account for less than half of the shortfall, and the remainder is unexplained. The sample profile shows a few hundred thousand clones; 86% of them were found once. The top ten clones comprise 5.5% to 6.5% of the sample. The material sequenced was peripheral blood. Receptor source: a man in his sixties with acute or convalescent COVID-19.

The V and J genes are TRBV19 and TRBJ1-1; 9 nucleotides match TRBD1. The germline V gene encodes CDR1 LNHDA and CDR2 SQIVND (reference sequence). This CDR3 has 15 amino acids. Trimming cost V 4 bases and J 6 bases; bases outside gene matches: 9. The CDR3 DNA follows: TGTGCCAGTAGTAGGTTGGGACAGGGCGGCGCTGAAGCTTTCTTT. Protein: CASSRLGQGGAEAFF.

The chain combines TRBV19 with TRBJ2-7, with a tentative D call TRBD1 (5 bases). Germline values: CDR1 LNHDA, CDR2 SQIVND (reference sequence). CDR3 length: 13 amino acids. Trimming shortened V by 5 bases and J by 9 bases, and 17 bases separated the two germline ends. Here the CDR3 DNA reads TGTGCCAGTAGTGCCTTGACCAGCCAGGGGCAGTACTTC. It specifies CASSALTSQGQYF.

The gene calls are TRBV5-6 and TRBJ2-1; possibly TRBD2 for D (6 bases). The V gene lost 3 bases and the J gene lost 0 bases, with 13 bases spanning the gap. CDR3 length: 16 amino acids. The V gene's germline CDR1 is SGHDT and CDR2 YYEEEE. The CDR3, as DNA: TGTGCCAGCAGCTCGTTAGCGGAGTACTCCTACAATGAGCAGTTCTTC. Its protein is CASSSLAEYSYNEQFF.

This chain links TRBV12-1 with TRBJ2-4; TRBD2, the D gene given by the table, was not confirmed from the DNA. TRBV12-1 has pseudogene status. The CDR3 is made up of 17 amino acids. The CDR3 coding sequence is TGTGCCAGCAGCCGACCCCAATTAGCGGGACAGCGGGGCATTCAGTACTTC. Its translation is CASSRPQLAGQRGIQYF.

There are a few counts of this clone. The chain links TRBV25-1 to TRBJ1-6; 8 bases line up with TRBD1. The CDR3 length is 13 residues. Germline CDR1 reads MGHDK; CDR2 reads SYGVNS. V was pared by 4 bases and J by 10 bases, with 3 bases of the junction left unmatched. This chain's CDR3 is CASSGTGRSPLHF. The CDR3 DNA reads TGTGCCAGCAGTGGGACAGGGAGGTCACCCCTCCACTTT.

The CDR3 protein is CASRIQGRFYEQYF. The CDR3 DNA follows: TGTGCCAGCAGGATACAGGGGCGGTTCTACGAGCAGTACTTC. V and J are TRBV5-5 and TRBJ2-7, with TRBD1 matching 7 bases. CDR1 and CDR2 from the germline V gene are SGHKS and YYEKEE (reference sequence). This CDR3 has 14 amino acids. V was pared by 5 bases and J by 3 bases, with 8 bases of the junction left unmatched.

This clone was observed a handful of times. Other nucleotide sequences in the sample specify the same CDR3. This chain uses TRBV9 with TRBJ1-5; D not certain. Germline V gene sequence: CDR1 SGDLS, CDR2 YYNGEE. Trimming pared 3 bases from V and 0 bases from J, leaving 7 bases between. The CDR3 consists of 14 residues. CDR3 nucleotides: TGTGCCAGCAGCGCAACTGATAGCAATCAGCCCCAGCATTTT. It translates to CASSATDSNQPQHF.

This chain joins TRBV4-2 and TRBJ2-7; 8 bases align to TRBD1. V dropped 0 bases and J dropped 3; count of bases not matched to a gene: 4. The CDR3 length is 15 residues. Germline assignment: CDR1 LGHNA and CDR2 YNFKEQ. This CDR3 reads CASSQEPGQVYEQYF. The CDR3 nucleotides are TGTGCCAGCAGCCAAGAACCGGGACAGGTCTACGAGCAGTACTTC.

The chain combines TRBV19 with TRBJ2-7; 8 bases agree with TRBD2. V lost 5 bases and J lost 5; bases outside the gene matches: 8. The CDR3 length is 14 residues. In germline, CDR1 is LNHDA, CDR2 SQIVND (reference sequence). CDR3 protein: CASSPGTSRHEQYF. The DNA for the CDR3 is TGTGCCAGTAGTCCCGGGACTAGTCGACACGAGCAGTACTTC.

The chain employs TRBV7-9 and TRBJ1-2; weak D call: TRBD1 (5 bases). V was shortened by 3 bases and J by 12 bases, with 20 bases between the two germline ends. In germline, CDR1 is SEHNR, CDR2 FQNEAQ (reference sequence). The CDR3 consists of 14 residues. The DNA of the CDR3 is TGTGCCAGCAGCTTCACAGGTGCCGCGCCGCGGAACACCTTC. It codes for CASSFTGAAPRNTF.

This clone turned up a few times. CDR3 sequence (DNA): TGTGCCAGCACCCGGACAGGGACCGCTACAGATACGCAGTATTTT. Protein: CASTRTGTATDTQYF. The chain recombines TRBV7-8 with TRBJ2-3, with 8 nucleotides matching TRBD1. Unmatched junction bases numbered 9, after V lost 7 bases and J lost 3 bases. Germline assignment: CDR1 SGHVS and CDR2 FQNEAQ. The CDR3 spans 15 residues. Based on the CDR3 plus reference TRBV7-8 and TRBJ2-3, the full variable domain is GAGVSQSPRYKVAKRGQDVALRCDPISGHVSLFWYQQALGQGPEFLTYFQNEAQLDKSGLPSDRFFAERPEGSVSTLKIQRTQQEDSAVYLCASTRTGTATDTQYFGPGTRLTVL.

This chain links TRBV4-2 with TRBJ1-1; D is undetermined. Germline V gene sequence: CDR1 LGHNA, CDR2 YNFKEQ. The CDR3 has 13 residues. V lost 1 base, J lost 4 bases, and 7 bases lay in between. The CDR3 here is CASSQGEGTEAFF. DNA for the CDR3: TGTGCCAGCAGCCAAGGGGAGGGCACTGAAGCTTTCTTT.

As regards this clone: An end of the junction does not agree with germline; a read error may underlie this. In DNA, the CDR3 is TGTGCCAGCAGTTCCCCCCCTCGTGGGCTAGCGGGAGGGAGGGTCTTC. Translating gives CASSSPPRGLAGGRVF. The chain recombines TRBV27 with TRBJ2-1, with 12 bases identical to TRBD2. In germline, CDR1 is MNHEY, CDR2 SMNVEV (reference sequence). This CDR3 has 16 amino acids.

The chain links TRBV30 to TRBJ1-5, with 11 bases fitting TRBD1. CDR3 length: 16 residues. Germline CDR1 GTSNPN, CDR2 SVGIG (reference sequence). V was pared by 2 bases and J by 2 bases, with 5 bases of the junction left unmatched. CDR3 protein: CAWSIGTGGGNQPQHF. Written as DNA, the CDR3 is TGTGCCTGGAGTATCGGGACAGGGGGAGGCAATCAGCCCCAGCATTTT.

This clone has just a few counts. The chain uses TRBV19 and TRBJ2-5; TRBD2 matches 10 bases. The CDR3 has 15 amino acids. V was pared by 6 bases and J by 4 bases, with 8 bases of the junction left unmatched. The germline CDR1 and CDR2 sequences are LNHDA and SQIVND (reference sequence). This CDR3 is CASSDTSGIGETQYF. As DNA, the CDR3 is TGTGCCAGTAGCGACACTAGCGGGATCGGAGAGACCCAGTACTTC.

The chain recombines TRBV5-1 with TRBJ1-2; D is perhaps TRBD1 (5 bases). With 4 bases removed from V and 4 bases from J, the gap between germline ends came to 14 bases. Germline CDR1 is SGHRS and CDR2 is YFSETQ. The CDR3 consists of 14 residues. In DNA form, the CDR3 reads TGCGCCAGCAGCAGTCAGGGTAGGGGCTATGGCTACACCTTC. It specifies CASSSQGRGYGYTF.

In this sample, this clone turned up once. In DNA form, the CDR3 reads TGTGCCAGCAGTCAACTAGGCGAAAAACTGTTTTTT. It encodes CASSQLGEKLFF. The chain links TRBV2 to TRBJ1-4; D call uncertain. Germline CDR1 is SNHLY and CDR2 is FYNNEI. The CDR3 totals 12 residues. Trimming took off 5 bases at V and 8 bases at J, with 9 bases between the two ends.

The rearrangement uses TRBV7-2 and TRBJ2-1, with TRBD2 identical over 8 bases. The CDR3 covers 13 residues. With V trimmed by 5 bases and J by 6 bases, 3 bases remained unmatched. The V gene's germline CDR1 is SGHTA and CDR2 FQGNSA. Written as DNA, the CDR3 is TGTGCCAGCAGCGCTGCGGGAGGCAATGAGCAGTTCTTC. Translated: CASSAAGGNEQFF.

The rearrangement uses TRBV29-1 and TRBJ2-1, with D possibly TRBD1 on 5 matching bases. CDR3 length: 17 residues. CDR1 is SQVTM and CDR2 is ANQGSEA in the germline V gene. The germline V and J ends were trimmed by 1 base and 1 base, with 17 bases remaining between them. The DNA for the CDR3 is TGCAGCGTTGAAGGGGGCAGCCTATACCAATCCTACAATGAGCAGTTCTTC. Translation: CSVEGGSLYQSYNEQFF.

This chain links TRBV7-8 with TRBJ1-2; 12 bases fit TRBD1. V was clipped by 5 bases and J by 8 bases; unmatched bases: 3. CDR3 size: 13 residues. Germline CDR1 reads SGHVS; CDR2 reads FQNEAQ. The CDR3 here is CASSRDRGQGYTF. The CDR3, as DNA: TGTGCCAGCAGCCGGGACAGGGGGCAAGGCTACACCTTC.

The chain has TRBV27 and TRBJ2-7; D might be TRBD1 (6 bases). Germline-derived CDR1 and CDR2 are MNHEY and SMNVEV (reference sequence). Between the trimmed V and J ends, which lost 5 bases and 5 bases, there was a span of 16 bases. The CDR3 has 14 residues. This chain's CDR3 is CASSRLDSRHEQYF. The CDR3 DNA reads TGTGCCAGCAGTAGGTTGGACAGCCGCCACGAGCAGTACTTC.

Here the CDR3 reads CASSLLASGGPYDTQYF. For the CDR3, the DNA is TGTGCCAGCAGTCTGCTGGCTAGCGGGGGCCCTTATGATACGCAGTATTTT. The rearrangement uses TRBV27 and TRBJ2-3; 10 nucleotides line up with TRBD2. V shed 5 bases, J shed 6 bases, and the junction held 14 bases outside the gene matches. The CDR3 has 17 residues. CDR1 MNHEY and CDR2 SMNVEV come from the germline V gene (reference sequence).

As concerns this clone: Additional DNA sequences in this sample encode the identical CDR3. The genes are TRBV5-1 and TRBJ1-1; a possible D gene is TRBD1 (6 bases). This CDR3 is 13 amino acids long. Germline CDR1 is SGHRS and CDR2 is YFSETQ. V was cut by 5 bases and J by 2 bases, with 10 bases left in between. The CDR3 loop reads CASRPGGNTEAFF. The CDR3 DNA reads as TGCGCCAGCAGACCGGGGGGCAACACTGAAGCTTTCTTT.

The chain joins TRBV28 to TRBJ2-1, with 11 bases aligning to TRBD2. The CDR3 sequence is 16 residues long. CDR1 and CDR2 from the germline V gene are MDHEN and SYDVKM. V lost 3 bases to trimming and J lost 6 bases; unmatched junction nucleotides: 7. CDR3 nucleotide sequence: TGTGCCAGCAGTTTGCTAACTAGCGGGAGACGCAATGAGCAGTTCTTC. It encodes CASSLLTSGRRNEQFF.

The chain links TRBV24-1 to TRBJ1-2; the D gene is possibly TRBD1 (5 bases). From germline, CDR1 is KGHDR and CDR2 SFDVKD. This CDR3 comprises 14 residues. With 4 bases removed from V and 8 bases from J, the gap between germline ends came to 16 bases. CDR3 sequence: CATSDPGRDLGYTF. DNA for the CDR3: TGTGCCACCAGTGACCCCGGGCGGGACCTGGGCTACACCTTC.

The V and J genes are TRBV6-2 or TRBV6-3 and TRBJ1-2; possible D gene TRBD1, 5 bases. The germline gives CDR1 MNHEY, CDR2 SVGEGT. Trimming took 4 bases from V and 7 from J, leaving 10 bases between them. The CDR3 runs to 12 residues. The chain's CDR3 is CASSFAGSGYTF. The CDR3 DNA reads as TGTGCCAGCAGTTTCGCAGGGTCTGGCTACACCTTC.